This entry lists 21 T cell receptor beta chains sequenced from one sample in a study of cytomegalovirus exposure and HLA in healthy donors. PCR was performed using 60 Vbeta and 13 Jbeta primers. Clones were sequenced by immunoSEQ multiplex PCR, and TCRdb holds only the in-frame ones, with some missing. The table has about 120,000 clones, about 76% seen once. The sample was PBMCs. Receptors were obtained from a woman younger than 45 in good health and CMV-seronegative.

The V call is TRBV7-6, the J call TRBJ1-2; 11 nucleotides line up with TRBD1. Germline-derived CDR1 and CDR2 are SGHVS and FNYEAQ. The V gene end was trimmed by 5 bases and the J gene end by 3 bases; junction bases not matched to a gene: 8. The CDR3 covers 16 residues. The CDR3 DNA follows: TGTGCCAGCAGCCAGAGGACAGGGGGCGACTACTATGGCTACACCTTC. It specifies CASSQRTGGDYYGYTF.

The chain joins TRBV28 to TRBJ2-7; 9 bases map to TRBD1. V lost 7 bases, J lost 3 bases, and 7 bases stayed unmatched. Germline loops: CDR1 MDHEN, CDR2 SYDVKM. This CDR3 is 14 amino acids long. Written as DNA, the CDR3 is TGTGCCAGCACCACAGGGGGACAGGGCTACGAGCAGTACTTC. Protein product: CASTTGGQGYEQYF.

This sequence joins TRBV7-2 and TRBJ2-3; D is uncertain. The germline V gene encodes CDR1 SGHTA and CDR2 FQGNSA. The CDR3 consists of 14 residues. Trimming shortened V by 1 base and J by 2 bases, and 7 bases separated the two germline ends. CDR3 amino acids: CASSLVQNTDTQYF. The CDR3 DNA reads TGTGCCAGCAGCTTAGTACAGAACACAGATACGCAGTATTTT.

The table lists this clone with a count of one. This rearrangement joins TRBV4-3 to TRBJ2-1; 10 positions match TRBD2. The CDR3 runs to 17 residues. With 0 bases clipped from V and 3 bases from J, the junction kept 5 bases outside the gene matches. CDR1 LGHNA and CDR2 YSLEER come from the germline V gene. In DNA form, the CDR3 reads TGCGCCAGCAGCCAAGAAGCTAGCGGGAGAGGCTACAATGAGCAGTTCTTC. It codes for CASSQEASGRGYNEQFF.

The genes are TRBV4-3 and TRBJ2-5; 7 positions match TRBD2. This CDR3 is built from 15 residues. Per germline, CDR1 LGHNA and CDR2 YSLEER. Trimming at V came to 0 bases and at J to 1 base, leaving 2 bases not matched to a gene. The chain's CDR3 is CASSQDSGGQETQYF. Here the CDR3 DNA reads TGCGCCAGCAGCCAAGATTCGGGGGGCCAAGAGACCCAGTACTTC.

This rearrangement joins TRBV6-5 to TRBJ1-1; TRBD1 might be the D (6 bases). Trimming pared 6 bases from V and 1 base from J, leaving 15 bases between. The CDR3 runs 15 residues. Germline CDR1 and CDR2: MNHEY and SVGAGI. CDR3 sequence reads: CASSTSFRGNTEAFF. CDR3 coding DNA: TGTGCCAGCAGCACCTCCTTCAGGGGGAACACTGAAGCTTTCTTT.

This chain connects TRBV7-8 to TRBJ2-2, with 8 nucleotides matching TRBD1. CDR3 size: 16 residues. Losses at the gene ends were 1 base for V and 1 base for J; bases not matched to a gene: 2. Germline values: CDR1 SGHVS, CDR2 FQNEAQ. The CDR3 bases are TGTGCCAGCAGCTTAGGGACAGGGCGGAACACCGGGGAGCTGTTTTTT. This sequence encodes CASSLGTGRNTGELFF.

On this clone: One junction end disagrees with the germline gene, perhaps due to a read error. This chain joins TRBV7-7 and TRBJ2-1, with 9 nucleotides matching TRBD2. The CDR3 has 15 residues. Germline CDR1 SSHAT, CDR2 FNYEAQ (reference sequence). The CDR3: CASSPGLAGNNEQFF. In DNA form, the CDR3 reads TGTGCTAGCAGCCCCGGGCTAGCGGGAAACAATGAGCAGTTCTTC.

This rearrangement joins TRBV6-5 to TRBJ1-6, with 7 bases aligning to TRBD1. V trimming: 1 base; J trimming: 2 bases; junction bases outside the gene matches: 2. CDR1 and CDR2 (germline): MNHEY, SVGAGI. The CDR3 is 16 amino acids. This chain's CDR3 is CASSYYGTAYNSPLHF. CDR3 coding DNA: TGTGCCAGCAGTTACTACGGGACAGCCTATAATTCACCCCTCCACTTT.

The rearrangement joins TRBV6-4 to TRBJ2-6; 7 bases match TRBD1. The CDR3 is 16 residues long. The ends lost 2 bases at V and 4 bases at J; junction bases unmatched: 5. Germline V CDR1 and CDR2: MRHNA, SNTAGT. The DNA for the CDR3 is TGTGCCAGCAGTGACGCCACAGGGGACGGGGCCAACGTCCTGACTTTC. Residues: CASSDATGDGANVLTF.

V and J are TRBV10-3 and TRBJ2-7, with TRBD2 identical over 7 bases. The V gene end was trimmed by 4 bases and the J gene end by 2 bases; junction bases not matched to a gene: 5. This CDR3 comprises 14 residues. The germline gives CDR1 ENHRY, CDR2 SYGVKD. The CDR3 coding sequence is TGTGCCATCAGTGGGGGGGGGAGAGCCTACGAGCAGTACTTC. This translates into CAISGGGRAYEQYF.

This rearrangement joins TRBV15 to TRBJ1-6; 7 positions agree with TRBD1. The CDR3 consists of 15 residues. J gave up 6 bases and V 3 bases, and 5 bases lay outside the gene matches. Germline loops: CDR1 LNHNV, CDR2 YYDKDF (reference sequence). This CDR3 reads CATSSDRVGNSPLHF. In DNA form, the CDR3 reads TGTGCCACCAGCAGTGACAGGGTTGGTAATTCACCCCTCCACTTT.

This chain joins TRBV4-2 and TRBJ2-5; TRBD2 matches at 9 bases. The CDR3 is 17 residues long. The V gene end was trimmed by 0 bases and the J gene end by 3 bases; junction bases not matched to a gene: 8. Germline V gene lookup returns CDR1 LGHNA and CDR2 YNFKEQ. This CDR3 is CASSQEVGVAGEETQYF. CDR3 nucleotides: TGTGCCAGCAGCCAAGAAGTGGGGGTAGCGGGGGAAGAGACCCAGTACTTC.

V is TRBV2 and J is TRBJ1-3; D is undetermined. Germline V lookup: CDR1 SNHLY, CDR2 FYNNEI. Trimming pared 0 bases from V and 0 bases from J, leaving 12 bases between. This CDR3 comprises 17 residues. The CDR3 region is CASSEAGAFSSGNTIYF. DNA of the CDR3: TGTGCCAGCAGTGAAGCGGGCGCTTTTAGCTCTGGAAACACCATATATTTT.

This sequence joins TRBV5-4 and TRBJ1-2; TRBD1 is a possible D gene (5 bases). Trimming took off 3 bases at V and 6 bases at J, with 15 bases between the two ends. CDR3 length: 14 residues. CDR1 and CDR2 from the germline V gene are SGHNT and YYREEE (reference sequence). The CDR3 DNA reads TGTGCCAGCAGCTCACCGGGGGGGGAGGATGGCTACACCTTC. Translation gives CASSSPGGEDGYTF.

The chain recombines TRBV7-9 with TRBJ1-2; 8 bases are a match to TRBD1. CDR3 length equals 15 residues. V trimming: 1 base; J trimming: 8 bases; junction bases outside the gene matches: 9. Per germline, CDR1 SEHNR and CDR2 FQNEAQ (reference sequence). Here the CDR3 reads CASSLGAGGERGYTF. CDR3 nucleotide sequence: TGTGCCAGCAGCTTAGGGGCAGGGGGCGAAAGAGGCTACACCTTC.

The rearrangement uses TRBV27 and TRBJ1-3, with 9 positions matching TRBD1. This CDR3 has 15 amino acids. Trimming cost V 2 bases and J 2 bases; bases outside gene matches: 1. The germline V gene encodes CDR1 MNHEY and CDR2 SMNVEV (reference sequence). CDR3 region: CASSLGTGPGNTIYF. CDR3 nucleotides: TGTGCCAGCAGTTTAGGGACAGGGCCTGGAAACACCATATATTTT.

V gene TRBV29-1 combines with J gene TRBJ1-1; 8 bases are a match to TRBD1. The V gene's germline CDR1 is SQVTM and CDR2 ANQGSEA. The CDR3 is 15 amino acids. The trim removed 3 bases at V and 5 bases at J, leaving 11 bases unmatched. CDR3 sequence (DNA): TGCAGCGTTGAGCCCGAACGGACAGGGTGGACTGAAGCTTTCTTT. Encoded protein: CSVEPERTGWTEAFF.

The gene calls are TRBV23-1 and TRBJ2-5, with a tentative D call TRBD2 (5 bases). TRBV23-1 is flagged as an ORF with uncertain function. V was shortened by 6 bases and J by 0 bases, with 14 bases between the two germline ends. This CDR3 region has 15 residues. CDR3 sequence: CASRPEDGDQETQYF. In nucleotides, the CDR3 is TGCGCCAGCAGACCGGAGGACGGGGACCAAGAGACCCAGTACTTC.

This clone was seen just once. The rearrangement joins TRBV5-4 to TRBJ2-3; TRBD1 might be the D (5 bases). The CDR3 runs to 15 residues. Trimming took 0 bases from V and 0 from J, leaving 8 bases between them. Germline CDR1 reads SGHNT; CDR2 reads YYREEE (reference sequence). The CDR3 sequence is CASSLVGASTDTQYF. The CDR3 DNA reads TGTGCCAGCAGCTTGGTAGGGGCTAGCACAGATACGCAGTATTTT. The full variable domain, in which reference TRBV5-4 and TRBJ2-3 provide the parts outside the CDR3, is ETGVTQSPTHLIKTRGQQVTLRCSSQSGHNTVSWYQQALGQGPQFIFQYYREEENGRGNFPPRFSGLQFPNYSSELNVNALELDDSALYLCASSLVGASTDTQYFGPGTRLTVL.

V and J are TRBV4-3 and TRBJ2-1; 10 bases align to TRBD2. Germline V CDR1 and CDR2: LGHNA, YSLEER. CDR3 length: 15 residues. Trimming at V came to 2 bases and at J to 9 bases, leaving 7 bases not matched to a gene. The DNA for the CDR3 is TGCGCCAGCAGCCAAACCGGGACTAGCGACAGTGAGCAGTTCTTC. It is translated as CASSQTGTSDSEQFF.